This T cell receptor (beta chain) is from a study of CD8+CD57+ T cells in acquired aplastic anemia. The wider study: Each DNA sample taken from sorted CD4+ and CD8+ cells came to about 3.2 ug on average. Notes on the study in general: Roughly 31 CD8+ CDR3 sequences occurred in both the patients and the controls.

Note on this clonotype: Its matching antigen is unknown.

CDR3 and TCR beta VDJ profiling relied on genomic DNA as the template. TCRdb called the reads again in MiXCR, with one record for every CDR3 protein. The table shows 130,000 or so distinct CDR3 sequences, with approximately 36% occurring only once. Those patients picked for sequencing had displayed CD8+CD57+ cell expansion on flow cytometry. No therapy was given to patients before blood sampling. The CDR3 is 12 residues long. The germline gives CDR1 SQVTM, CDR2 ANQGSEA. Trimming cost V 4 bases and J 2 bases, with 9 bases left between them. This TCR came from a human donor with aplastic anemia. The rearrangement uses TRBV29-1 and TRBJ2-7; tentative D call: TRBD1 (5 bases). The source material was sorted CD4+, CD8+, or CD8+CD57+ T cells (not recorded which) from PBMCs. The DNA of the CDR3 is TGCAGCGTTGCTGGACAAACCTACGAGCAGTACTTC. Protein: CSVAGQTYEQYF.